This TCR beta chain derives from a study of cytomegalovirus exposure and HLA in healthy donors. Study observations and caveats: As a later analysis revealed, the rate of TCR association differed by HLA locus, with DRB1 most and HLA-C fewest. It was 150 or so TCR beta chains that were listed as cytomegalovirus-associated.

For this clone: Its antigen is currently unknown.

V was trimmed by 0 bases and J by 0 bases, leaving 11 bases between them. This CDR3 contains 16 residues. Germline CDR1 SGHRS, CDR2 YFSETQ. These donors, healthy bone marrow donors, were studied. The PCR was carried out with 60 Vbeta primers and 13 Jbeta primers. TCRdb's copy holds only in-frame clones and misses some; the assay was immunoSEQ multiplex PCR. This repertoire shows around 140,000 clones, 75% to 90% found once; its top ten account for 1.5%. Input material: PBMCs. The sequence was obtained from a man in his forties or fifties in good health and CMV-seronegative. The rearrangement uses TRBV5-1 and TRBJ2-3; D possibly corresponds to TRBD1 (5 bases). The CDR3 DNA reads as TGCGCCAGCAGCTTGGGGGGCCGACCGAGCACAGATACGCAGTATTTT. This sequence encodes CASSLGGRPSTDTQYF.